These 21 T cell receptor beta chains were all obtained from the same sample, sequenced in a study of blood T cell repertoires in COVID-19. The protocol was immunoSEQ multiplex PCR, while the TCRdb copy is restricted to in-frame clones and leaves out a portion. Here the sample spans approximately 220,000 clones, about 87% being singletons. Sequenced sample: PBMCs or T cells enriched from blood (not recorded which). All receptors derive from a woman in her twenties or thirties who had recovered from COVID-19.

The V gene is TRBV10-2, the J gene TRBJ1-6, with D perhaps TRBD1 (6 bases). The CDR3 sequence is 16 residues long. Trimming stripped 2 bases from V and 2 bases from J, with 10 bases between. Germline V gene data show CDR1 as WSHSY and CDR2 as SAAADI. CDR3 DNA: TGCGCCAGCAGTGAGAAGGACAGAGCCTATAATTCACCCCTCCACTTT. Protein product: CASSEKDRAYNSPLHF.

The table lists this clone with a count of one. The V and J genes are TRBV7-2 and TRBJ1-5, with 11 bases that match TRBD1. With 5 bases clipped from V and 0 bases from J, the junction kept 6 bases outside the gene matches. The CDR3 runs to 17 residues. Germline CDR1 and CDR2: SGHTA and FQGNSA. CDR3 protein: CASSRTGGPYSNQPQHF. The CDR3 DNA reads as TGTGCCAGCAGCCGGACAGGGGGCCCCTATAGCAATCAGCCCCAGCATTTT. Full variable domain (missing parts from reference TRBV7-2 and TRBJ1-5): GAGVSQSPSNKVTEKGKDVELRCDPISGHTALYWYRQSLGQGLEFLIYFQGNSAPDKSGLPSDRFSAERTGGSVSTLTIQRTQQEDSAVYLCASSRTGGPYSNQPQHFGDGTRLSIL.

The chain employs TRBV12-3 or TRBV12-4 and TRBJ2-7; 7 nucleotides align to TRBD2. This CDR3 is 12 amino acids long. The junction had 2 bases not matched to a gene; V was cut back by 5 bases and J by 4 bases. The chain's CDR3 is CASSGGGYEQYF. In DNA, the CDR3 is TGTGCCAGCAGTGGGGGGGGATACGAGCAGTACTTC.

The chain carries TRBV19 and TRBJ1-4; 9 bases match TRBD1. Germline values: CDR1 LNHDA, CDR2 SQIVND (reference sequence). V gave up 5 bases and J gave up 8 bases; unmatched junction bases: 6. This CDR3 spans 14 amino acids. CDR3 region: CASSPGQGIEKLFF. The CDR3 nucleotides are TGTGCCAGTAGTCCCGGACAGGGGATCGAAAAACTGTTTTTT.

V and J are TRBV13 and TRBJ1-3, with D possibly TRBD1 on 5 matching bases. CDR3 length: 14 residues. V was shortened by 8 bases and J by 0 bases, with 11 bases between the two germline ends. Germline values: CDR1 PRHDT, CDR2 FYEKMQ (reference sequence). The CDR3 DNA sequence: TGTGCCAGCGTAAGGGGTTACTCTGGAAACACCATATATTTT. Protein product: CASVRGYSGNTIYF.

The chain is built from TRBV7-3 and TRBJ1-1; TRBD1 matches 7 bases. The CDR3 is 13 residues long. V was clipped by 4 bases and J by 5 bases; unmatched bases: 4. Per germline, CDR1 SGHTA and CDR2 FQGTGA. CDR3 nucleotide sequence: TGTGCCAGCAGCTCAGGGGGGAGGACTGAAGCTTTCTTT. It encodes CASSSGGRTEAFF. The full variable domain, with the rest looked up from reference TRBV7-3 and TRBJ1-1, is GAGVSQTPSNKVTEKGKYVELRCDPISGHTALYWYRQSLGQGPEFLIYFQGTGAADDSGLPNDRFFAVRPEGSVSTLKIQRTERGDSAVYLCASSSGGRTEAFFGQGTRLTVV.

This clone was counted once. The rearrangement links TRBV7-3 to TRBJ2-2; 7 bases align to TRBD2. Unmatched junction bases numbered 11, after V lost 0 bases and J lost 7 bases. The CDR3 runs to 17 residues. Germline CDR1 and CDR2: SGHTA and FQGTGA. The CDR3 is CASSLTYPRGSFGELFF. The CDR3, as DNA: TGTGCCAGCAGCTTAACGTATCCGCGGGGGAGTTTCGGGGAGCTGTTTTTT.

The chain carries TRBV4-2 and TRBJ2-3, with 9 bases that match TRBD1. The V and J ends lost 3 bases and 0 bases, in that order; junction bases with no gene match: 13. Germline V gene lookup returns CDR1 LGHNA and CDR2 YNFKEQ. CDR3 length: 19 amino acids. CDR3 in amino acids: CASSHPGQGRIPSTDTQYF. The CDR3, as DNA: TGTGCCAGCAGCCACCCCGGACAGGGGCGGATCCCTAGCACAGATACGCAGTATTTT.

CDR3 nucleotide sequence: TGTGCCACCAGCGGGACAGGGACCTACGAGCAGTACTTC. Translating gives CATSGTGTYEQYF. J is TRBJ2-7 and V is TRBV15, with 9 bases fitting TRBD1. The germline V gene encodes CDR1 LNHNV and CDR2 YYDKDF (reference sequence). There are 13 residues in the CDR3. The V gene end was trimmed by 5 bases and the J gene end by 2 bases; junction bases not matched to a gene: 1. The full variable domain, in which reference TRBV15 and TRBJ2-7 provide the parts outside the CDR3, is DAMVIQNPRYQVTQFGKPVTLSCSQTLNHNVMYWYQQKSSQAPKLLFHYYDKDFNNEADTPDNFQSRRPNTSFCFLDIRSPGLGDTAMYLCATSGTGTYEQYFGPGTRLTVT.

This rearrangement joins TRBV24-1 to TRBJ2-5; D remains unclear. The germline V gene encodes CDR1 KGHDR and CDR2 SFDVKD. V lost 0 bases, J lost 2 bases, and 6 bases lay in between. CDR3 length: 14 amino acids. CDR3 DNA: TGTGCCACCAGTGATTTGGGGCATCAAGAGACCCAGTACTTC. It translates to CATSDLGHQETQYF.

The CDR3 bases are TGTGCCAGCAGCTTGCGCACCATACCCCGGGGTAACACAGATACGCAGTATTTT. It specifies CASSLRTIPRGNTDTQYF. This chain joins TRBV9 and TRBJ2-3, with D tentatively TRBD2 (5 bases). Trimming took off 4 bases at V and 2 bases at J, with 23 bases between the two ends. Germline V CDR1 and CDR2: SGDLS, YYNGEE. This CDR3 contains 18 residues.

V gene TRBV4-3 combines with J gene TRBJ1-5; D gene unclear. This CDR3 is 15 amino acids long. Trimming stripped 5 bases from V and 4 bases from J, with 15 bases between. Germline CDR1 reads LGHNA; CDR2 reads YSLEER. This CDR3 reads CASSSTDGANQPQHF. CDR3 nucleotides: TGCGCCAGCAGCTCAACAGATGGCGCGAATCAGCCCCAGCATTTT.

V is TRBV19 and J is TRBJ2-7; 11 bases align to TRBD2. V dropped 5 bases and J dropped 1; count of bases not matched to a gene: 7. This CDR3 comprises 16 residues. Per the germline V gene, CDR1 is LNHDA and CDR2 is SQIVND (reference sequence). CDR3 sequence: CASSAGLAVASYEQYF. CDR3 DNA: TGTGCCAGTAGTGCGGGACTAGCGGTTGCATCCTACGAGCAGTACTTC. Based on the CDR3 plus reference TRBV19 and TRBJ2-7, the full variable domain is DGGITQSPKYLFRKEGQNVTLSCEQNLNHDAMYWYRQDPGQGLRLIYYSQIVNDFQKGDIAEGYSVSREKKESFPLTVTSAQKNPTAFYLCASSAGLAVASYEQYFGPGTRLTVT.

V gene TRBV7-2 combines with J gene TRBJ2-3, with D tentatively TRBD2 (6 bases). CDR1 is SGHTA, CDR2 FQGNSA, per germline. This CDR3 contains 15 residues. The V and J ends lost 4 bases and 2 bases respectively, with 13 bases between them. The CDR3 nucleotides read TGTGCCAGCAGCTCTCGGGGGTATCCCACAGATACGCAGTATTTT. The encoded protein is CASSSRGYPTDTQYF.

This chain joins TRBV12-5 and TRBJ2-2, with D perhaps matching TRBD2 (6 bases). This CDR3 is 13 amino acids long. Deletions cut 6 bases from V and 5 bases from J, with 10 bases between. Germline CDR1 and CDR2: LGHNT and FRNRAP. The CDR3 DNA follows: TGTGCTAGTGGGCCCGGAGGGACCGGGGAGCTGTTTTTT. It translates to CASGPGGTGELFF. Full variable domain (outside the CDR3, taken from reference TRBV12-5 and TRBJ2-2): DARVTQTPRHKVTEMGQEVTMRCQPILGHNTVFWYRQTMMQGLELLAYFRNRAPLDDSGMPKDRFSAEMPDATLATLKIQPSEPRDSAVYFCASGPGGTGELFFGEGSRLTVL.

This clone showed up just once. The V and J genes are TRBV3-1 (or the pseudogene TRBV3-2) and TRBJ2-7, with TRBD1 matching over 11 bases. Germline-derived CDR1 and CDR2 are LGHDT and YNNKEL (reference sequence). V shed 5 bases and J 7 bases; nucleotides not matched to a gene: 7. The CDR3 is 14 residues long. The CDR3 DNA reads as TGTGCCAGCAGCTACGGACAGGGGGCTTGGGAGCAGTACTTC. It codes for CASSYGQGAWEQYF.

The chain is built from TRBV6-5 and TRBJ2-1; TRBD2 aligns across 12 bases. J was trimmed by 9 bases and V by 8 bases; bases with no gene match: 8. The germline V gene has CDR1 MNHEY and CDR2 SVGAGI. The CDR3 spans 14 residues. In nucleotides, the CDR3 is TGTGCCAGCCATACTAGCGGGGGGATCGGTGAGCAGTTCTTC. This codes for CASHTSGGIGEQFF.

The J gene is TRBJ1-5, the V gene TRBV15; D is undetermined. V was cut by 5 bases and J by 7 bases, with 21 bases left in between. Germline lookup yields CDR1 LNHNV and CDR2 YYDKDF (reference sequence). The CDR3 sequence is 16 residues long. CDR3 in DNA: TGTGCCACCAGCCGCCAAAGTGCGGGCGCCAAACAGCCCCAGCATTTT. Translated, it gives CATSRQSAGAKQPQHF.

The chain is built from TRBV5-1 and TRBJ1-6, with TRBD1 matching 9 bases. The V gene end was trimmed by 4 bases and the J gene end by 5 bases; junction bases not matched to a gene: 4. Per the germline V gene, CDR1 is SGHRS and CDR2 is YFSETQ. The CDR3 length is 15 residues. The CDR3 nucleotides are TGCGCCAGCAGCCCCACAGGGGGCAATAATTCACCCCTCCACTTT. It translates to CASSPTGGNNSPLHF.

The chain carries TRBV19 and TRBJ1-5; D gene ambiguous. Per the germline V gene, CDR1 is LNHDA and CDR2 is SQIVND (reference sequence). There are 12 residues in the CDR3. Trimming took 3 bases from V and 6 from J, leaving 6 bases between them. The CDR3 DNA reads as TGTGCCAGTAGTATCGTCGGTCAGCCCCAGCATTTT. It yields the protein CASSIVGQPQHF. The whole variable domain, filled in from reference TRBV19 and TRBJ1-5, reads DGGITQSPKYLFRKEGQNVTLSCEQNLNHDAMYWYRQDPGQGLRLIYYSQIVNDFQKGDIAEGYSVSREKKESFPLTVTSAQKNPTAFYLCASSIVGQPQHFGDGTRLSIL.

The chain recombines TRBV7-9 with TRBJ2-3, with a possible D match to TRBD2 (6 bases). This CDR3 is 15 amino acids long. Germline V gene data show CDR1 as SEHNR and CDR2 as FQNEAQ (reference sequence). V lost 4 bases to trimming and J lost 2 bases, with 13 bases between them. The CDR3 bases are TGTGCCAGCAGCTCCGCCGGGGGAATCACAGATACGCAGTATTTT. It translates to CASSSAGGITDTQYF.